This entry lists 22 T cell receptor beta chains sequenced from one sample in a study of T cells in Graves' hyperthyroidism and ophthalmopathy. RNA transcripts yielded amplified TCR beta CDR3 regions. Initially, a first-round RT-PCR of the TCR CDR3 employed the HTBI primer set. TCRdb re-derived calls from the multiplex PCR reads in MiXCR, one entry per CDR3 protein. This sample has around 300,000 distinct CDR3 sequences, with roughly 13% found just once. Input material: blood. The receptors derive from a middle-aged woman with Graves' hyperthyroidism.

The sample holds a few counts of this clonotype. The V call is TRBV18, the J call TRBJ2-7, with 10 bases matching TRBD1. Germline-derived CDR1 and CDR2 are KGHSH and LQKENI. CDR3 size: 13 residues. V was pared by 6 bases and J by 9 bases, with 8 bases of the junction left unmatched. The CDR3 DNA reads as TGTGCCAGCTCGTACGGGACAGGGGAAGGGCAGTACTTC. It is translated as CASSYGTGEGQYF.

Comments on this clonotype: A clone one base away is much larger, so this may be a read error. This chain uses TRBV6-1 with TRBJ2-7, with a possible D match to TRBD1 (5 bases). Trimming left V 7 bases short and J 7 bases short, with 20 bases between. The CDR3 totals 14 residues. CDR1 is MNHNS, CDR2 SASEGT, per germline. CDR3 residues: CASMRQGVPNEQYF. The DNA of the CDR3 is TGTGCCAGCATGCGTCAGGGTGTCCCGAATGAGCAGTACTTC.

This clonotype has only a few counts. As DNA, the CDR3 is TGTGCCTGGAGTGTGTCATGGGACAGGGGAGCCAGGACCCAGTACTTC. Amino acids: CAWSVSWDRGARTQYF. The chain has TRBV30 and TRBJ2-5; TRBD1 matches 10 bases. V lost 0 bases, J lost 7 bases, and 11 bases stayed unmatched. There are 16 residues in the CDR3. Germline values: CDR1 GTSNPN, CDR2 SVGIG (reference sequence).

This clonotype showed up many times. The genes are TRBV29-1 and TRBJ2-5; D is ambiguous. Trimming took 8 bases from V and 6 from J, leaving 19 bases between them. This CDR3 has 13 amino acids. Germline-derived CDR1 and CDR2 are SQVTM and ANQGSEA. The CDR3 sequence: CSIRRLGDKTQYF. DNA for the CDR3: TGCAGCATTCGCCGGCTAGGTGACAAGACCCAGTACTTC.

The chain couples TRBV10-2 to TRBJ2-2; D remains unclear. Germline V CDR1 and CDR2: WSHSY, SAAADI. The V and J ends lost 8 bases and 7 bases respectively, with 11 bases between them. The CDR3 runs 12 residues. CDR3 amino acids: CASEGDGGELFF. The CDR3 region has the DNA TGCGCCAGCGAAGGAGACGGCGGGGAGCTGTTTTTT.

V is TRBV10-3 and J is TRBJ1-1, with a weak D call TRBD1 (5 bases). The CDR3 loop spans 15 amino acids. V dropped 8 bases and J dropped 1 base, with 17 bases sitting between them. Per germline, CDR1 ENHRY and CDR2 SYGVKD. In nucleotides, the CDR3 is TGTGCCATCCGTTCCTCTCATGGGGGGAACACTGAAGCTTTCTTT. This sequence encodes CAIRSSHGGNTEAFF.

This clonotype was recorded many times. This rearrangement joins TRBV11-2 to TRBJ1-1, with a possible D match to TRBD1 (6 bases). The germline gives CDR1 SGHAT, CDR2 FQNNGV. V shed 6 bases and J shed 6 bases, with 11 bases lying between them. This CDR3 comprises 12 residues. DNA of the CDR3: TGTGCCAGCAGTCTCACAGGGCCTGAAGCTTTCTTT. Translating it yields CASSLTGPEAFF. The full variable domain, rest sourced from reference TRBV11-2 and TRBJ1-1, is EAGVAQSPRYKIIEKRQSVAFWCNPISGHATLYWYQQILGQGPKLLIQFQNNGVVDDSQLPKDRFSAERLKGVDSTLKIQPAKLEDSAVYLCASSLTGPEAFFGQGTRLTVV.

In its sample, this clonotype was seen many times. The J gene is TRBJ2-5, the V gene TRBV19; the match to TRBD2 covers 8 bases. This CDR3 is 19 amino acids long. CDR1 LNHDA and CDR2 SQIVND come from the germline V gene (reference sequence). V was pared by 3 bases and J by 6 bases, with 21 bases of the junction left unmatched. The CDR3 region is CASSIAPERTGGKMKTQYF. The CDR3 DNA is TGTGCCAGTAGTATTGCCCCGGAACGGACGGGGGGGAAAATGAAGACCCAGTACTTC.

This clonotype was picked up many times. This sequence joins TRBV28 and TRBJ2-1; D gene uncertain. This CDR3 is built from 16 residues. CDR1 MDHEN and CDR2 SYDVKM come from the germline V gene. Trimming pared 8 bases from V and 0 bases from J, leaving 17 bases between. CDR3: CASGQQTYPSYNEQFF. In DNA form, the CDR3 reads TGTGCCAGCGGCCAGCAGACTTACCCCTCCTACAATGAGCAGTTCTTC. Looking up the rest from reference TRBV28 and TRBJ2-1 gives the full variable domain: DVKVTQSSRYLVKRTGEKVFLECVQDMDHENMFWYRQDPGLGLRLIYFSYDVKMKEKGDIPEGYSVSREKKERFSLILESASTNQTSMYLCASGQQTYPSYNEQFFGPGTRLTVL.

This clonotype showed up many times. J is TRBJ2-3 and V is TRBV20-1, with TRBD2 matching over 10 bases. CDR3 size: 14 residues. With V trimmed by 3 bases and J by 3 bases, 3 bases remained unmatched. Germline CDR1 is DFQATT and CDR2 is SNEGSKA (reference sequence). The CDR3 coding sequence is TGCAGTGCTAGTCCTAGCGGGAGTACAGATACGCAGTATTTT. Encoded protein: CSASPSGSTDTQYF.

This clonotype was counted between two and nine times. The J gene is TRBJ2-1, the V gene TRBV6-2 or TRBV6-3, with D perhaps TRBD2 (5 bases). Between the trimmed V and J ends, which lost 5 bases and 10 bases, there was a span of 12 bases. CDR1 is MNHEY and CDR2 is SVGEGT in the germline V gene. The CDR3 runs to 12 residues. The CDR3 is CASSQDSSEQFF. Written as DNA, the CDR3 is TGTGCCAGCAGTCAGGACTCCTCGGAGCAGTTCTTC.

This chain joins TRBV28 and TRBJ2-3; unclear D gene. V gave up 4 bases and J gave up 4 bases, with 9 bases separating them. Per germline, CDR1 MDHEN and CDR2 SYDVKM. The CDR3 runs 13 residues. The CDR3 region is CASSSTISDTQYF. Here the CDR3 DNA reads TGTGCCAGCAGTTCCACAATATCAGATACGCAGTATTTT.

In its sample, this clonotype was seen many times. This chain's CDR3 is CSAAWRGETQYF. In nucleotides, the CDR3 is TGCAGTGCCGCATGGCGAGGAGAGACCCAGTACTTC. The chain combines TRBV20-1 with TRBJ2-5; no definite D call. V shed 6 bases and J shed 4 bases, with 12 bases lying between them. This CDR3 comprises 12 residues. Germline values: CDR1 DFQATT, CDR2 SNEGSKA (reference sequence).

This clonotype was seen repeatedly, ten times or more. The chain uses TRBV20-1 and TRBJ2-7, with 16 nucleotides matching TRBD2. Germline CDR1 is DFQATT and CDR2 is SNEGSKA (reference sequence). Trimming cost V 3 bases and J 3 bases; bases outside gene matches: 11. The CDR3 runs to 18 residues. The CDR3 nucleotides are TGCAGTGCTAGTCCGGGACTAGCGGGAGGGTCCTCCATCTACGAGCAGTACTTC. As protein: CSASPGLAGGSSIYEQYF.

The sample holds many counts of this clonotype. The CDR3 loop is CASSPLAAQETQYF. CDR3 DNA: TGTGCCAGCAGCCCACTAGCTGCCCAAGAGACCCAGTACTTC. The rearrangement joins TRBV7-3 to TRBJ2-5, with a weak D call TRBD2 (6 bases). The CDR3 is 14 residues long. The germline V and J ends were trimmed by 5 bases and 1 base, with 11 bases remaining between them. Germline lookup yields CDR1 SGHTA and CDR2 FQGTGA.

This clonotype was detected only a few times. V is TRBV18 and J is TRBJ1-6; 8 bases are a match to TRBD1. The V segment lost 1 base and the J segment 5 bases; nucleotides outside the gene matches: 1. The CDR3 consists of 15 residues. Looked up from germline, CDR1 is KGHSH and CDR2 is LQKENI. This CDR3 reads CASSPQGQDNSPLHF. As DNA, the CDR3 is TGTGCCAGCTCACCACAGGGACAGGATAATTCACCCCTCCACTTT.

This clonotype was recorded at least ten times. V and J are TRBV28 and TRBJ2-7; D gene ambiguous. The CDR3 consists of 11 residues. Germline CDR1 MDHEN, CDR2 SYDVKM. The V and J ends lost 3 bases and 7 bases respectively, with 7 bases between them. CDR3 nucleotide sequence: TGTGCCAGCAGTTTTAATAGTGAGCAGTACTTC. It is translated as CASSFNSEQYF.

This clonotype was seen ten or more times. V usage is TRBV12-5 and J usage is TRBJ2-3; 12 positions agree with TRBD2. This CDR3 has 16 amino acids. Germline V gene sequence: CDR1 LGHNT, CDR2 FRNRAP. Trimming at V came to 6 bases and at J to 2 bases, leaving 6 bases not matched to a gene. The CDR3 DNA sequence: TGTGCTAGTGGAATCGGACTAGCGGGACACACAGATACGCAGTATTTT. Translating it yields CASGIGLAGHTDTQYF.

Only a few counts were recorded for this clonotype. The chain employs TRBV6-1 and TRBJ2-7; perhaps D is TRBD1 or TRBD2 (5 bases each). Trimming cost V 5 bases and J 1 base, with 15 bases left between them. The CDR3 covers 15 residues. In germline, CDR1 is MNHNS, CDR2 SASEGT. CDR3 loop: CASSQGTVISYEQYF. Written as DNA, the CDR3 is TGTGCCAGCAGTCAAGGGACCGTTATTTCCTACGAGCAGTACTTC.

At least ten counts were recorded for this clonotype. This chain links TRBV7-6 with TRBJ2-3, with 14 bases that match TRBD2. V shed 1 base and J 5 bases; nucleotides not matched to a gene: 5. The CDR3 sequence is 17 residues long. Germline-derived CDR1 and CDR2 are SGHVS and FNYEAQ. In DNA form, the CDR3 reads TGTGCCAGCAGCTTAGGGGGGACTAGCGGGAGAGGAGATACGCAGTATTTT. It translates to CASSLGGTSGRGDTQYF.

This clonotype was found many times. The chain combines TRBV7-2 with TRBJ1-6; 10 bases map to TRBD1. CDR1 is SGHTA and CDR2 is FQGNSA in the germline V gene. The CDR3 has 16 residues. The ends lost 5 bases at V and 2 bases at J; junction bases unmatched: 3. Written as DNA, the CDR3 is TGTGCCAGCAGCCCTGGACAGGGGGCCTATAATTCACCCCTCCACTTT. It codes for CASSPGQGAYNSPLHF.

This chain connects TRBV7-9 to TRBJ2-2, with no clear D. V dropped 6 bases and J dropped 1 base, with 9 bases sitting between them. This CDR3 has 14 amino acids. Germline CDR1 reads SEHNR; CDR2 reads FQNEAQ (reference sequence). CDR3 nucleotide sequence: TGTGCCAGCAGGTTAACAGAGAACACCGGGGAGCTGTTTTTT. It specifies CASRLTENTGELFF.